Listed here are 8 T cell receptor beta chains from one sample, sequenced in a study of response to subunit inactivated influenza vaccine. One entry per CDR3 protein results from TCRdb running MiXCR on the RT-PCR reads. The data show 300,000 to 350,000 distinct CDR3 sequences, with approximately 23% seen just once and under 13% held by the top ten. The source material was PBMCs from blood, sampled less than 22 months after vaccination. These receptors all stem from a man aged 45 to 70 who received an inactivated influenza vaccine.

The chain joins TRBV10-3 to TRBJ2-1; D is perhaps TRBD2 (6 bases). V lost 3 bases and J 7 bases, leaving 13 bases between the germline ends. The CDR3 covers 14 residues. Germline V gene data show CDR1 as ENHRY and CDR2 as SYGVKD. CDR3: CAISDMIGGNEQFF. The CDR3 DNA reads TGTGCCATCAGTGACATGATCGGGGGAAATGAGCAGTTCTTC.

This clonotype was observed a few times. The chain employs TRBV24-1 and TRBJ1-1; D is unclear. This CDR3 spans 13 amino acids. CDR1 is KGHDR, CDR2 SFDVKD, per germline. Between the trimmed V and J ends, which lost 1 base and 0 bases, there was a span of 2 bases. CDR3 residues: CATSDFLNTEAFF. Written as DNA, the CDR3 is TGTGCCACCAGTGATTTCCTGAACACTGAAGCTTTCTTT.

This clonotype occurred a few times. J is TRBJ2-7 and V is TRBV4-2; 8 positions agree with TRBD1. CDR1 is LGHNA and CDR2 is YNFKEQ in the germline V gene. The CDR3 has 14 amino acids. J lost 5 bases, V lost 5 bases, and 8 bases had no gene match. As DNA, the CDR3 is TGTGCCAGCAGCATGGACAGGGATAGGGACGAGCAGTACTTC. Protein: CASSMDRDRDEQYF.

The CDR3 sequence is CSPVATRAQYTQYF. DNA for the CDR3: TGCAGCCCTGTCGCGACCCGTGCACAATATACGCAGTATTTT. The chain is built from TRBV29-1 and TRBJ2-3; D is unresolved. The CDR3 runs 14 residues. Trimming stripped 8 bases from V and 7 bases from J, with 22 bases between. The germline V gene has CDR1 SQVTM and CDR2 ANQGSEA.

This clonotype has only a few counts. This rearrangement joins TRBV12-5 to TRBJ2-5; D gene ambiguous. Trimming removed 1 base from V and 5 bases from J, with 17 bases in between. Germline V CDR1 and CDR2: LGHNT, FRNRAP. The CDR3 contains 16 residues. For the CDR3, the DNA is TGTGCTAGTGGTTTGGGCCACCCCGGTATGGGCGAGACCCAGTACTTC. Translated: CASGLGHPGMGETQYF.

The chain recombines TRBV6-5 with TRBJ1-4; D perhaps matches TRBD1 (6 bases). Trimming stripped 4 bases from V and 13 bases from J, with 19 bases between. This CDR3 has 14 residues. Germline V gives CDR1 MNHEY, CDR2 SVGAGI. CDR3 sequence: CASSSRGISGALFF. In DNA, the CDR3 is TGTGCCAGCAGTTCCCGGGGGATCTCGGGGGCACTGTTTTTT.

V and J are TRBV5-8 and TRBJ2-3; D is uncertain. V shed 4 bases and J shed 5 bases, with 11 bases lying between them. The CDR3 sequence is 13 residues long. Germline assignment: CDR1 SGHTS and CDR2 YDEGEE. CDR3 sequence: CASSRQTGDTQYF. CDR3 sequence (DNA): TGTGCCAGCAGCCGCCAAACGGGAGATACGCAGTATTTT.

The chain couples TRBV12-3 or TRBV12-4 to TRBJ2-2, with TRBD1 matching over 8 bases. Trimming at V came to 5 bases and at J to 4 bases, leaving 6 bases not matched to a gene. There are 15 residues in the CDR3. Written as DNA, the CDR3 is TGTGCCAGCAGTAAGCAGGGGGCCAGCACCGGGGAGCTGTTTTTT. This sequence encodes CASSKQGASTGELFF.